This record concerns one TCR beta chain sequence. Its antigen remains unidentified. No per-base quality is available; no much larger clone lies one base away. Trimmed from V: 10 bases; trimmed from J: 2 bases; junction bases lacking a gene match: 7. The CDR3, from cysteine to phenylalanine, totals 13 residues. Left in the record is the CDR3 DNA by itself, 39 bases read in frame from the first base. Looking up the germline V gene yields CDR1 MDHEN and CDR2 SYDVKM. This sample was taken from a study of shared clonotypes between healthy human individuals (dated by TCRdb to between 2020 and 2021). In terms of the full investigation: Two women and a few men aged 18 to 49 years were included in the cohort. Leukapheresis yielded between about 0.94 and 8.9 billion PBMCs per donor. The study deeply sequenced blood TCR repertoires of several healthy adults to estimate repertoire size and the extent of clonotype sharing between individuals. Per donor, three plates each were used for CD4 naive and CD4 memory, two for CD8 naive, and one for CD8 memory. Different laboratories and diverse techniques were used to prepare libraries and sequence TCR repertoires, to increase sequencing depth and limit assay-specific biases.

The donors were healthy, HIV-negative adults who had no recently reported acute infections or vaccinations. Only Caucasian adults living in Nashville, Tennessee, USA were represented among the donors. CD4+ T cells were enriched by magnetic negative selection, after which naive cells were positively selected on CD45RA and the negative fraction was taken as the memory subset. After blood collection by leukapheresis, PBMCs were isolated using Ficoll-Histopaque density gradient centrifugation and then cryopreserved in the vapor phase of liquid nitrogen. Purity and quantity of every magnetically sorted T cell population were checked by analytical flow cytometry. Each sorted fraction had its genomic DNA isolated and then quantified by UV absorbance on a Nanodrop 2000c. Using the deep immunoSEQ assay, multiplex PCR amplified TCR CDR3 regions from genomic DNA. Extracted genomic DNA from each cell subset was distributed evenly across all wells of several immunoSEQ 96-well plates, and each plate was treated as a replicate. For sorted subsets, around 0.2 ug genomic DNA, equal to about 30,000 T cell genomes, was loaded into each replicate PCR. Purified libraries were measured with a Qubit 3.0 fluorometer, size-checked on a Bioanalyzer 2100, and measured again with the KAPA Library Quantification kit. Each immunoSEQ 96-well plate was sequenced on its own single-read 150-cycle Illumina NextSeq 550 flow cell. Processing in the source paper ran as follows. The immunoSEQ output contained only junctional sequences without quality scores, so filtering could not match that applied to full-length reads. Sequences were annotated with PyIR, a Python wrapper for IgBLAST v1.9, using IMGT germline references to assign V/J genes and CDR3. Any read was removed if the V/J assignment was weak (E-value above 1e-6), the CDR3 was missing, or the read contained stop codons, out-of-frame junctions, or ambiguous translated residues. V3J clonotypes were defined by identical inferred V gene, J gene, and CDR3 amino acid sequence. Percentage overlap between repertoires was computed as shared unique clonotypes divided by the size of the smaller repertoire. RTK rarefaction, the Chao1 estimator, and Recon v2.1 estimates of unobserved clonotypes were used to assess repertoire richness. For all TCRbeta clonotypes obtained by the gDNA method from a few donors, generation probabilities were computed with OLGA. Held by TCRdb, this immuneACCESS table contains in-frame sequences only and omits some clones. Under half of the omission traces to an unresolved V gene where checked; the cause of the rest is unknown. That table furnishes V, J and clone size, whereas the DNA furnished D and trimming. The sample has 300,000 to 400,000 clones on record, more than 60% of them singletons. The ten largest clones take up around 9.3% of the sample.

Broader findings and caveats from the paper: Naive subsets generally had larger estimated clonotype richness than memory subsets. Compared with non-shared clonotypes, the clonotypes found in all four sorted-subset donors had higher generation probabilities. Because the study included only a small number of donors, the genetic and exposure-history diversity represented was limited. When a handful of donors were compared, the shared fraction of clonotypes was about 5% for naive CD4, 3% to 4% for naive CD8, more than 2% for memory CD4, and less than 0.45% for memory CD8. Even with the large sequencing depth, rarefaction of the sorted-subset datasets indicated that sequencing was incomplete. Sampling was limited to blood, and TCR repertoires in tissue likely differ from TCR repertoires in blood. Pairwise subsampling led to the expectation that sequencing depth would affect the degree of clonotype sharing among donors.

Input material: memory CD4+ T cells sorted from blood. The cell subset or site label for this specimen denotes: CD45RA-negative fraction. This TCR derives from a man in his thirties or forties in good health. The chain is encoded by TRBV28 joined to TRBJ1-2; 7 central bases correspond to TRBD1. The DNA sequence is TGTGCCACCCGACAGGGAATAAACTATGGCTACACCTTC. Protein translation: CATRQGINYGYTF.